This T cell receptor (beta chain) was recorded in a study of OX40 agonist ivuxolimab in advanced cancers. Some background on the complete study: Ivuxolimab was an agonistic, fully human IgG2 monoclonal antibody directed against OX40 (CD134), a costimulatory receptor. Intravenous ivuxolimab was administered to patients every 2 weeks at six dose levels: 0.01, 0.1, 0.3, 1.5, 3 and 10 mg/kg. Prior anti-PD-1, anti-PD-L1 or anti-CTLA-4 therapy was permitted, and approximately 41% of dose-escalation patients had received checkpoint inhibitors. The paper covers the monotherapy dose-escalation part of the phase I ivuxolimab trial, which included N of about 50 patients. Partial responses were achieved by three dose-escalation patients, of whom one had hepatocellular carcinoma and two had cutaneous melanoma. The purpose of peripheral TCRbeta sequencing was to test whether ivuxolimab changed TCR sequence diversity and led to clonal T-cell expansion. Of the approximately 50 dose-escalation patients, hepatocellular carcinoma was present in around 19, melanoma in some 15, renal cell carcinoma in 9 and head and neck cancer in 9. The dose-escalation cohort was about 86% male with a mean age of approximately 60 years, ranging from roughly 20 to 80.

Genomic DNA was extracted from sorted cells for sequencing of the TCRbeta CDR3 region. The immunoSEQ Assay was used to sequence the TCRbeta CDR3 regions. The immuneACCESS repertoire file appears here via TCRdb, limited to in-frame rearrangements. These files lack a portion of the clones; in checked studies, under half of the deficit traces to unresolved V genes, and the cause of the others is not known. Present in this sample are roughly 120,000 clones, 75% to 90% of which were seen just once. About 0.55% of the sample rests with the top ten. Remarks on this clone: The clone's antigen remains unknown. Base qualities are missing; no much larger clone stands one base away.

The trial excluded patients who had a history of autoimmune disease or were on systemic immunosuppression. Peripheral blood for TCR sequencing was collected from all dose cohorts at baseline, on cycle 4 day 1, and on cycle 7 day 1. Samples came from an open-label, multicenter, first-in-human phase I dose-escalation trial of ivuxolimab. The trial enrolled adults with locally advanced or metastatic head and neck squamous cell, hepatocellular, melanoma or renal cell carcinoma. Before TCR sequencing, CD4+ and CD8+ T cells were separately sorted from peripheral blood. The germline V gene encodes CDR1 MNHNY and CDR2 SVGAGI (reference sequence). Cut back by 6 bases and 2 bases, the V and J ends lie 14 bases apart. The cysteine opens and the phenylalanine closes a CDR3 of 14 amino acids. Only the CDR3 portion is preserved as DNA: 42 bases, with reading frame beginning at the first base. Paper-wide results and their limitations: After ivuxolimab, expanded clones were on average more numerous among CD8+ T cells than among CD4+ T cells. In the 0.1-3.0 mg/kg groups, partial responders were among the patients with the lowest normalized peripheral clonal expansion, particularly in CD8+ T cells. Low levels of normalized T-cell clonal expansion were also seen in some patients who did not respond. The antigen specificity of the peripheral T cells that underwent clonal expansion was not determined. Clonal expansion of both CD4+ and CD8+ blood T cells was observed from baseline to week 6 at doses 0.1 to 3.0 mg/kg.

This specimen consisted of CD4+ or CD8+ T cells sorted from blood, obtained in a trial of the OX40 agonist ivuxolimab. The sequence is built from TRBV6-6 and TRBJ2-7; no D gene is confidently identified. The clonotype was recovered from an adult with an advanced solid tumor such as melanoma, head and neck, liver or kidney cancer. This receptor has the CDR3 CASSPLGRAYEQYF. In nucleotide form, the sequence is TGTGCCAGCAGCCCCCTCGGACGGGCCTACGAGCAGTACTTC.